Detailed here is one T cell receptor beta chain. Its binding antigen is unknown. No base quality values were provided; no much bigger clone lies one nucleotide off. The library was produced with 5' RACE. These reads were obtained on a NextSeq 500. To correct for sequencing error and PCR bias, the TCR library protocol tagged individual cDNA molecules with unique molecular identifiers. Both TCR alpha and beta chains were sequenced, and tight co-correlation was observed between alpha and beta sequence abundances in each sample. On the study's bioinformatics: Decombinator V4 was used to perform V gene, J gene and CDR3 annotation of TCR sequences. Expanded TCRs were defined as changing significantly between any two time points under a Poisson model with p below 0.0001. TCR abundances were normalised to the total number of TCRs sequenced in each sample and reported as counts per million. VDJdb, accessed on 1 November 2021, was searched for TCRs annotated for CMV, EBV and SARS-CoV-2, and TCRs annotated for more than one antigen were excluded. The raw public data were reprocessed by TCRdb itself: fastp quality trimming at Q25, MiXCR clonotype calling, in-frame beta chains only. One record per CDR3 amino acid sequence lists the most common genes and DNA. The V and J calls and clone size are TCRdb's, not the authors'. In this sample the table shows about 59,000 distinct CDR3 sequences, roughly an eighth of which occur a single time. The ten largest clonotypes hold 2.5% to 3% of the sample.

This entry is derived from a study of early T cells in non-severe SARS-CoV-2 infection (TCRdb year 2021). Context from the whole study: Because TCR sequencing relied on bulk RNA taken from unsorted whole blood, pairing of alpha and beta chains was not possible.

This was a case-control study nested in a cohort of healthcare workers in London, UK, who had nasopharyngeal swab PCR tests and blood samples taken every week. Healthcare workers were recruited during the week of the UK lockdown, between 23 and 31 March 2020, and followed weekly for up to about 15 weeks. Findings and caveats that apply to the study as a whole: VDJdb matching was skewed toward anti-spike CD8 responses and likely underestimated virus-specific expansions, missing private and CD4 specificities.

Sequencing used whole blood. The clonotype originates from an adult who was a healthcare worker with PCR-confirmed SARS-CoV-2 infection or an uninfected control (not recorded which).

The CDR3 here reads CASSIGGAETGGYKNIQYF. The bases read TGTGCCAGTAGTATAGGTGGAGCTGAGACAGGGGGCTACAAAAACATTCAGTACTTC. The receptor chain draws on TRBV19 and TRBJ2-4, with 10 central nucleotides matching TRBD1. Trimming leaves V shorter by 1 base and J shorter by 3 bases, with the junction holding 12 bases beyond the gene matches. In the germline V gene (reference sequence), CDR1 corresponds to LNHDA and CDR2 to SQIVND. The CDR3, cysteine through phenylalanine, is 19 amino acids long. The read is trimmed to its CDR3 DNA, 57 bases read in frame from base 1.